These 21 T cell receptor beta chains were all obtained from the same sample, sequenced in a study of blood T cells in healthy people across ages. Primers used in a second PCR of roughly 6 to 12 cycles were a sample-barcoded 5' primer and a J-beta primer mix. Each CDR3 protein is one row after TCRdb ran MiXCR on the 5' RACE reads. The table records around 1.5 million distinct CDR3 sequences, roughly a third of them present only once. Material: blood. The receptors derive from a woman younger than 45 in good health.

This chain joins TRBV24-1 and TRBJ2-1; possibly TRBD1 for D (6 bases). There are 14 residues in the CDR3. Trimming removed 4 bases at V and 10 bases at J, with 16 bases between. Germline-derived CDR1 and CDR2 are KGHDR and SFDVKD. The chain's CDR3 is CATSDGRGRFEQFF. DNA for the CDR3: TGTGCCACCAGTGACGGCAGGGGAAGGTTCGAGCAGTTCTTC.

This chain joins TRBV9 and TRBJ2-1; 8 positions match TRBD2. Germline-derived CDR1 and CDR2 are SGDLS and YYNGEE. CDR3 length equals 14 residues. After removal of 2 bases from V and 3 bases from J, the junction contained 1 base not matched to a gene. For the CDR3, the DNA is TGTGCCAGCAGCGTTAGCGGGAACTACAATGAGCAGTTCTTC. This translates into CASSVSGNYNEQFF.

The chain carries TRBV10-3 and TRBJ2-3; 7 bases align to TRBD2. V trimming: 4 bases; J trimming: 0 bases; junction bases outside the gene matches: 4. The CDR3 length is 15 residues. In germline, CDR1 is ENHRY, CDR2 SYGVKD. CDR3 DNA sequence: TGTGCCATCAGTGGGACTAGGGCTAGCACAGATACGCAGTATTTT. It translates to CAISGTRASTDTQYF.

This chain's CDR3 is CASSPTGAPPYGYTF. For the CDR3, the DNA is TGTGCCAGCAGCCCAACAGGGGCTCCTCCTTATGGCTACACCTTC. This sequence joins TRBV14 and TRBJ1-2; 7 bases match TRBD1. V shed 4 bases, J shed 5 bases, and the junction held 10 bases outside the gene matches. The CDR3 consists of 15 residues. CDR1 and CDR2 (germline): SGHDN, FVKESK.

Comments on this clonotype: This could be a read error, since a much larger clone is one nucleotide away. This rearrangement joins TRBV4-2 to TRBJ2-7; TRBD1 agrees at 9 bases. The J segment lost 8 bases and the V segment lost 0 bases, leaving 11 bases of the junction unmatched. CDR3 length equals 16 residues. CDR1 and CDR2 (germline): LGHNA, YNFKEQ. In DNA, the CDR3 is TGTGCCAGCAGCCAAGATATGGGACAGGGTTTGTACAAGCAGTACTTC. It yields the protein CASSQDMGQGLYKQYF.

The chain employs TRBV20-1 and TRBJ2-3, with 16 bases lining up with TRBD2. This CDR3 has 17 amino acids. Germline V CDR1 and CDR2: DFQATT, SNEGSKA (reference sequence). Trimming at V came to 4 bases and at J to 0 bases, leaving 4 bases not matched to a gene. The CDR3 DNA sequence: TGCAGTGCTACGGGACTAGCGGGGGGGTTTAGCACAGATACGCAGTATTTT. The encoded protein is CSATGLAGGFSTDTQYF.

This clonotype turned up a few times. The rearrangement joins TRBV7-3 to TRBJ2-1; TRBD2 matches at 9 bases. Trimming cost V 2 bases and J 4 bases; bases outside gene matches: 9. Germline V gene lookup returns CDR1 SGHTA and CDR2 FQGTGA. The CDR3 covers 17 residues. The CDR3 DNA is TGTGCCAGCAGCTTAGGGCCCCTAGCGGGACCATACAATGAGCAGTTCTTC. It yields the protein CASSLGPLAGPYNEQFF.

This clonotype was detected a few times. The CDR3, as DNA: TGTGCCAGTGCCGGGACAGGGGGCGATGCAGATACGCAGTATTTT. Protein product: CASAGTGGDADTQYF. The chain couples TRBV3-1 to TRBJ2-3; 12 nucleotides agree with TRBD1. V lost 9 bases and J lost 4; bases outside the gene matches: 8. CDR3 length equals 15 residues. Germline loops: CDR1 LGHDT, CDR2 YNNKEL (reference sequence).

The V gene is TRBV28, the J gene TRBJ1-2; TRBD1 aligns across 8 bases. V lost 5 bases to trimming and J lost 0 bases; unmatched junction nucleotides: 11. This CDR3 is built from 17 residues. Looked up from germline, CDR1 is MDHEN and CDR2 is SYDVKM. The CDR3 region has the DNA TGTGCCAGCAGTCCGCCGGGACAGGTCCCCACTAACTATGGCTACACCTTC. Protein: CASSPPGQVPTNYGYTF.

V gene TRBV20-1 combines with J gene TRBJ2-5, with D possibly called TRBD1 or TRBD2 (6 bases each). The CDR3 spans 14 residues. From germline, CDR1 is DFQATT and CDR2 SNEGSKA (reference sequence). Between the trimmed V and J ends, which lost 5 bases and 3 bases, there was a span of 16 bases. DNA for the CDR3: TGCAGTGCTGCCGGAGGGGGGCCTAAAGAGACCCAGTACTTC. This codes for CSAAGGGPKETQYF.

V usage is TRBV2 and J usage is TRBJ2-1; D is perhaps TRBD1 or TRBD2 (5 bases each). Deletions cut 2 bases from V and 0 bases from J, with 14 bases between. In germline, CDR1 is SNHLY, CDR2 FYNNEI. This CDR3 region has 17 residues. CDR3 amino acids: CASSENWGSGSYNEQFF. CDR3 DNA sequence: TGTGCCAGCAGTGAAAATTGGGGCAGCGGCTCCTACAATGAGCAGTTCTTC.

The chain recombines TRBV12-3 or TRBV12-4 with TRBJ2-7; 10 bases are shared with TRBD1. The CDR3 is made up of 15 amino acids. Unmatched junction bases numbered 10, after V lost 4 bases and J lost 7 bases. The CDR3 loop reads CASSSWTGGVGEQYF. CDR3 in DNA: TGTGCCAGCAGTTCTTGGACAGGGGGGGTGGGAGAGCAGTACTTC.

The sample holds a few counts of this clonotype. This rearrangement joins TRBV29-1 to TRBJ1-1; TRBD1 matches 7 bases. The CDR3 is 13 amino acids. CDR1 is SQVTM and CDR2 is ANQGSEA in the germline V gene. V was pared by 7 bases and J by 6 bases, with 11 bases of the junction left unmatched. The CDR3 nucleotides read TGCAGCGCCGGGGGAGGGGGCGGGCCTGAAGCTTTCTTT. It translates to CSAGGGGGPEAFF.

In regard to this clonotype: A much larger clone sits a single nucleotide away, making a read error possible. This chain uses TRBV4-1 with TRBJ2-7, with D possibly matching TRBD1 (6 bases). The CDR3 totals 15 residues. CDR1 MGHRA and CDR2 YSYEKL come from the germline V gene. The DNA for the CDR3 is TGCGCCAGCGGCCAAAAGGACAGCGACCCCTACGAGCAGTACTTC. Protein sequence: CASGQKDSDPYEQYF.

The chain employs TRBV13 and TRBJ2-3; TRBD2 matches at 8 bases. Germline-derived CDR1 and CDR2 are PRHDT and FYEKMQ (reference sequence). The CDR3 extends over 15 amino acids. Trimming at V came to 5 bases and at J to 8 bases, leaving 12 bases not matched to a gene. This CDR3 reads CASSQVVVAGTTQYF. In nucleotides, the CDR3 is TGTGCCAGCAGCCAGGTTGTGGTAGCGGGAACTACGCAGTATTTT.

This clonotype has a single count. Sequence at one end of the junction differs from germline and may be a read error. The chain couples TRBV5-1 to TRBJ1-5; a weak D match, TRBD1 (5 bases). The CDR3 totals 15 residues. The germline V gene has CDR1 SGHRS and CDR2 YFSETQ. The CDR3 sequence is CASSADGKGNRPQHF. CDR3 bases: TGCGCCAGCAGCGCGGATGGAAAGGGGAATCGGCCCCAGCATTTT.

This chain uses TRBV27 with TRBJ2-7; D remains unclear. Germline V gene lookup returns CDR1 MNHEY and CDR2 SMNVEV (reference sequence). The CDR3 is made up of 13 amino acids. Deletions cut 4 bases from V and 6 bases from J, with 13 bases between. The CDR3 DNA is TGTGCCAGCAGTTCCCGAGAGGTGGGCGAGCAGTACTTC. Its protein product is CASSSREVGEQYF.

In its sample, this clonotype was seen a few times. The junction shows a germline mismatch at one end, possibly a read error. The V call is TRBV28, the J call TRBJ1-1, with 8 bases identical to TRBD1. The CDR3 contains 14 residues. Germline V gene data show CDR1 as MDHEN and CDR2 as SYDVKM. The CDR3 sequence: CASRPGGMNIEAFF. Here the CDR3 DNA reads TGTGCCAGCAGACCAGGGGGCATGAACATTGAAGCTTTCTTT.

A remark on this clonotype: One end of the junction fails to match germline, which may point to a read error. The chain is built from TRBV7-8 and TRBJ2-1, with a possible D match to TRBD2 (5 bases). Germline loops: CDR1 SGHVS, CDR2 FQNEAQ. CDR3 length: 15 amino acids. The CDR3 DNA sequence: TGTGTCAGCGGTGTGGCGATTACCTCCTACAATGAGCAGTTCTTC. It translates to CVSGVAITSYNEQFF. The variable domain in full, with the rest retrieved from reference TRBV7-8 and TRBJ2-1, is GAGVSQSPRYKVAKRGQDVALRCDPISGHVSLFWYQQALGQGPEFLTYFQNEAQLDKSGLPSDRFFAERPEGSVSTLKIQRTQQEDSAVYLCVSGVAITSYNEQFFGPGTRLTVL.

The CDR3 nucleotides are TGTGCCAGCAGTCCCCCCCACCATGAGCAGTTCTTC. Encoded protein: CASSPPHHEQFF. J is TRBJ2-1 and V is TRBV28; no clear D. V was cut by 5 bases and J by 8 bases, with 10 bases left in between. The CDR3 consists of 12 residues. Germline values: CDR1 MDHEN, CDR2 SYDVKM.

The chain is built from TRBV6-2 or TRBV6-3 and TRBJ1-5; no firm D call. The CDR3 extends over 17 amino acids. Germline V gene sequence: CDR1 MNHEY, CDR2 SVGEGT. Deletions cut 0 bases from V and 0 bases from J, with 12 bases between. CDR3 sequence reads: CASSYSSAGNSNQPQHF. As DNA, the CDR3 is TGTGCCAGCAGTTACTCCTCGGCAGGAAATAGCAATCAGCCCCAGCATTTT.